Below are 18 T cell receptor beta chains sequenced from a single sample in a study of early T cells in non-severe SARS-CoV-2 infection. MiXCR, applied by TCRdb to the 5' RACE reads, yields one record per CDR3 protein. The profile shows roughly 66,000 distinct CDR3 sequences, less than 9.5% of them singletons. The specimen was whole blood. Receptors were obtained from an adult who was a healthcare worker with PCR-confirmed SARS-CoV-2 infection or an uninfected control (not recorded which).

The chain has TRBV10-1 and TRBJ1-1; no clear D. CDR1 and CDR2 from the germline V gene are WNHNN and SYGVQD (reference sequence). The V gene lost 0 bases and the J gene lost 1 base, with 3 bases spanning the gap. This CDR3 region has 13 residues. The chain's CDR3 is CASSESSNTEAFF. In nucleotides, the CDR3 is TGCGCCAGCAGTGAGTCCTCGAACACTGAAGCTTTCTTT.

In its sample, this clonotype was seen a few times. This chain joins TRBV25-1 and TRBJ2-5; TRBD1 or TRBD2 may be the D gene (6 bases each). Germline V gene sequence: CDR1 MGHDK, CDR2 SYGVNS. Trimming left V 0 bases short and J 5 bases short, with 10 bases between. The CDR3 loop spans 14 amino acids. CDR3 sequence reads: CASSEYRGEETQYF. The CDR3 DNA reads TGTGCCAGCAGTGAATATAGGGGGGAGGAGACCCAGTACTTC.

The CDR3 DNA reads TGCGCCAGCAGCCAAGATGGACAGGGGGCGCTGGGGCAGTACTTC. This sequence encodes CASSQDGQGALGQYF. The chain has TRBV4-1 and TRBJ2-7; 11 bases fit TRBD1. There are 15 residues in the CDR3. CDR1 MGHRA and CDR2 YSYEKL come from the germline V gene. The V segment lost 0 bases and the J segment 9 bases; nucleotides outside the gene matches: 7.

The chain carries TRBV25-1 and TRBJ2-1; 12 bases line up with TRBD1. Trimming at V came to 2 bases and at J to 10 bases, leaving 6 bases not matched to a gene. CDR1 MGHDK and CDR2 SYGVNS come from the germline V gene. The CDR3 is 15 amino acids. This CDR3 is CASSEPGQGAEEQFF. The CDR3 region has the DNA TGTGCCAGCAGTGAACCGGGACAGGGGGCGGAAGAGCAGTTCTTC.

CDR3 DNA: TGTGCCAGCAGTTCCCGGGAGACGGACGGGTCCTACGAGCAGTACTTC. This gives the protein CASSSRETDGSYEQYF. The chain is built from TRBV12-3 or TRBV12-4 and TRBJ2-7; tentative D call: TRBD2 (6 bases). CDR3 length equals 16 residues. V lost 4 bases to trimming and J lost 1 base, with 17 bases between them.

This clonotype appeared many times. The chain employs TRBV29-1 and TRBJ1-1; a possible D gene is TRBD1 (6 bases). The V end was cut by 3 bases, the J end by 5 bases, with 16 bases between. Germline loops: CDR1 SQVTM, CDR2 ANQGSEA. The CDR3 runs 14 residues. This CDR3 is CSVEVTGGRTEAFF. The CDR3 DNA sequence: TGCAGCGTTGAGGTGACCGGGGGGCGGACTGAAGCTTTCTTT.

This chain uses TRBV9 with TRBJ2-7; TRBD1 aligns across 8 bases. V shed 0 bases, J shed 4 bases, and the junction held 3 bases outside the gene matches. CDR1 is SGDLS and CDR2 is YYNGEE in the germline V gene. The CDR3 length is 14 residues. CDR3 coding DNA: TGTGCCAGCAGCGTAGGCCAGGGGGCTTACGAGCAGTACTTC. It is translated as CASSVGQGAYEQYF.

This clonotype was seen only a few times. This rearrangement joins TRBV29-1 to TRBJ2-7; TRBD1 agrees at 9 bases. V lost 3 bases, J lost 0 bases, and 3 bases stayed unmatched. CDR3 length: 14 amino acids. The V gene's germline CDR1 is SQVTM and CDR2 ANQGSEA. CDR3 loop: CSVEGTGNSYEQYF. The DNA for the CDR3 is TGCAGCGTTGAGGGGACAGGGAACTCCTACGAGCAGTACTTC.

The gene calls are TRBV7-2 and TRBJ2-3, with D tentatively TRBD1 or TRBD2 (5 bases each). The CDR3 extends over 15 amino acids. CDR1 is SGHTA, CDR2 FQGNSA, per germline. V lost 3 bases and J 0 bases, leaving 10 bases between the germline ends. The CDR3 DNA follows: TGTGCCAGCAGCTTTGGGACCTATAGCACAGATACGCAGTATTTT. Translation: CASSFGTYSTDTQYF.

This clonotype was counted at least ten times. V gene TRBV20-1 combines with J gene TRBJ2-7; D is possibly TRBD1 (6 bases). The germline V gene has CDR1 DFQATT and CDR2 SNEGSKA (reference sequence). Trimming cost V 5 bases and J 0 bases, with 20 bases left between them. The CDR3 is 16 residues long. CDR3 coding DNA: TGCAGTGCTCCCGGGCGGGCGGACAGTCACTCCTACGAGCAGTACTTC. It is translated as CSAPGRADSHSYEQYF.

Points on this clonotype: Germline and junction disagree at one end, which may indicate a read error. The rearrangement uses TRBV18 and TRBJ1-1, with 9 positions matching TRBD1. The germline V gene encodes CDR1 KGHSH and CDR2 LQKENI. The CDR3 contains 13 residues. The CDR3 coding sequence is TGTGCCAGCTCACCATGGGGACAGGGTGAAGTTTTCTTT. Amino acids: CASSPWGQGEVFF.

This clonotype is medium-sized in the sample. The chain employs TRBV6-4 and TRBJ2-3, with 9 bases matching TRBD2. V lost 2 bases to trimming and J lost 4 bases; unmatched junction nucleotides: 1. This CDR3 contains 14 residues. The germline CDR1 and CDR2 sequences are MRHNA and SNTAGT. Here the CDR3 reads CASSDAGGPDTQYF. As DNA, the CDR3 is TGTGCCAGCAGTGACGCGGGAGGGCCAGATACGCAGTATTTT.

The chain is built from TRBV7-9 and TRBJ1-2, with no clear D. The CDR3 contains 13 residues. Trimming pared 2 bases from V and 4 bases from J, leaving 8 bases between. CDR1 and CDR2 (germline): SEHNR, FQNEAQ (reference sequence). In DNA form, the CDR3 reads TGTGCCAGCAGCTTAATAGGAGTCTATGGCTACACCTTC. Its translation is CASSLIGVYGYTF.

The gene calls are TRBV24-1 and TRBJ2-1, with D possibly TRBD2 on 5 matching bases. V was clipped by 4 bases and J by 0 bases, with 12 bases between them. CDR1 and CDR2 from the germline V gene are KGHDR and SFDVKD. The CDR3 is made up of 16 amino acids. In DNA form, the CDR3 reads TGTGCCACCAGTGACCCCGGACTCCCCTCCTACAATGAGCAGTTCTTC. This encodes CATSDPGLPSYNEQFF.

This clonotype has a count of ten or more. The V call is TRBV7-6, the J call TRBJ1-2; possibly TRBD1 for D (6 bases). With 1 base removed from V and 7 bases from J, the gap between germline ends came to 10 bases. This CDR3 has 13 residues. Germline assignment: CDR1 SGHVS and CDR2 FNYEAQ. This CDR3 reads CASSLDGGAGYTF. The DNA of the CDR3 is TGTGCCAGCAGCTTAGACGGGGGCGCTGGCTACACCTTC.

The V gene is TRBV28, the J gene TRBJ2-7; the match to TRBD2 covers 9 bases. This CDR3 comprises 14 residues. J gave up 2 bases and V 7 bases, and 6 bases lay outside the gene matches. The germline V gene encodes CDR1 MDHEN and CDR2 SYDVKM. As DNA, the CDR3 is TGTGCCAGCACCCCTGGCGGGGGGGCCTACGAGCAGTACTTC. This codes for CASTPGGGAYEQYF.

This clonotype occurred a few times. The CDR3 region is CASSLHRGRRDSYNEQFF. In DNA form, the CDR3 reads TGTGCCAGCAGCTTGCACAGGGGGCGGAGAGACTCCTACAATGAGCAGTTCTTC. The V and J genes are TRBV5-4 and TRBJ2-1, with 9 bases aligning to TRBD1. Per the germline V gene, CDR1 is SGHNT and CDR2 is YYREEE (reference sequence). The trim removed 1 base at V and 0 bases at J, leaving 8 bases unmatched. The CDR3 runs 18 residues.

This clonotype was detected many times. The genes are TRBV5-1 and TRBJ1-2; 7 bases align to TRBD1. The germline V gene encodes CDR1 SGHRS and CDR2 YFSETQ. Trimming at V came to 3 bases and at J to 8 bases, leaving 7 bases not matched to a gene. The CDR3 is 13 residues long. CDR3 residues: CASSWNTGDGYTF. Written as DNA, the CDR3 is TGCGCCAGCAGCTGGAATACAGGGGACGGCTACACCTTC.